These 29 T cell receptor beta chains were all obtained from the same sample, sequenced in a study of cytomegalovirus exposure and HLA in healthy donors (dated by TCRdb to about 2017). Library preparation used the immunoSEQ multiplex PCR assay. For the multiplex PCR, a mixture combining 60 forward primers for TCR Vbeta segments and 13 reverse primers for TCR Jbeta segments was used. The table comes from immuneACCESS by way of TCRdb, which keeps in-frame sequences with V and J called. Part of the clones is missing from these tables; in studies checked, under half for an unresolved V gene and the rest for unknown reasons. In all, the sample holds some 99,000 clones, and roughly 70% of those were seen once. The ten largest clones take up 5.4% of the sample. The specimen was PBMCs. The receptors derive from a woman aged 65 to 85 in good health and CMV-seropositive.

V is TRBV27 and J is TRBJ1-6; D unresolved. V was cut by 5 bases and J by 7 bases, with 9 bases left in between. The CDR3 spans 13 residues. The germline CDR1 and CDR2 sequences are MNHEY and SMNVEV (reference sequence). The CDR3, as DNA: TGTGCCAGCAGTCCGGGATCAAATTCACCCCTCCACTTT. Protein: CASSPGSNSPLHF.

The V and J genes are TRBV5-8 and TRBJ1-1, with D perhaps TRBD1 (5 bases). The ends were cut back, 0 bases at V and 0 bases at J, with 12 bases in the middle. Germline values: CDR1 SGHTS, CDR2 YDEGEE. The CDR3 is 16 amino acids. CDR3 amino acids: CASSLALGLMNTEAFF. The CDR3, as DNA: TGTGCCAGCAGCTTGGCCTTGGGACTCATGAACACTGAAGCTTTCTTT.

This chain connects TRBV30 to TRBJ1-1, with 10 nucleotides matching TRBD1. Per the germline V gene, CDR1 is GTSNPN and CDR2 is SVGIG (reference sequence). Unmatched junction bases numbered 7, after V lost 5 bases and J lost 1 base. The CDR3 has 15 residues. The CDR3 spells CAWANRQGANTEAFF. Written as DNA, the CDR3 is TGTGCCTGGGCAAACCGACAGGGGGCGAACACTGAAGCTTTCTTT.

The V call is TRBV21-1, the J call TRBJ1-1. TRBV21-1 is shown as a pseudogene. This CDR3 region has 14 residues. The CDR3 coding sequence is TGTGCCAGCAGCAAAGGGAGGATCAACACTGAAGCTTTCTTT. Its protein product is CASSKGRINTEAFF.

The chain combines TRBV5-1 with TRBJ1-3; D possibly corresponds to TRBD1 (5 bases). The CDR3 length is 14 residues. Germline loops: CDR1 SGHRS, CDR2 YFSETQ. Trimming took off 0 bases at V and 2 bases at J, with 6 bases between the two ends. CDR3 in amino acids: CASSLGGAGNTIYF. The CDR3 coding sequence is TGCGCCAGCAGCTTGGGGGGGGCTGGAAACACCATATATTTT.

The J gene is TRBJ2-1, the V gene TRBV2; D possibly corresponds to TRBD1 (6 bases). V dropped 3 bases and J dropped 10 bases, with 25 bases sitting between them. This CDR3 has 17 amino acids. CDR1 and CDR2 (germline): SNHLY, FYNNEI. The CDR3 sequence is CASSDRTRGQAHLEQFF. CDR3 DNA sequence: TGTGCCAGCAGTGACCGAACCCGGGGACAAGCCCATTTGGAGCAGTTCTTC.

V and J are TRBV12-5 and TRBJ2-1; 7 bases map to TRBD1. The CDR3 has 16 amino acids. Germline trimming cut 6 bases from V and 6 bases from J; bases unmatched to any gene: 14. In germline, CDR1 is LGHNT, CDR2 FRNRAP. The CDR3 loop is CASGDLQGFVFNEQFF. The CDR3, as DNA: TGTGCTAGTGGCGACTTACAGGGGTTCGTTTTCAATGAGCAGTTCTTC.

This clone was seen once. The V gene is TRBV10-3, the J gene TRBJ2-2; 7 bases map to TRBD1. The CDR3 runs to 15 residues. CDR1 is ENHRY, CDR2 SYGVKD, per germline. J gave up 6 bases and V 4 bases, and 8 bases lay outside the gene matches. The CDR3 coding sequence is TGTGCCATCAGTGTTCTCACAGGGGCGGCCGGGGAGCTGTTTTTT. As protein: CAISVLTGAAGELFF.

The rearrangement joins TRBV2 to TRBJ2-7, with TRBD1 as a possible D gene (5 bases). Germline-derived CDR1 and CDR2 are SNHLY and FYNNEI. The CDR3 contains 13 residues. Trimming stripped 4 bases from V and 2 bases from J, with 9 bases between. DNA of the CDR3: TGTGCCAGCAGTGGGACACCAACCTACGAGCAGTACTTC. This translates into CASSGTPTYEQYF.

This clone occurred once. The chain joins TRBV2 to TRBJ2-1, with 7 bases identical to TRBD1. Germline-derived CDR1 and CDR2 are SNHLY and FYNNEI. The CDR3 contains 14 residues. Trimming cost V 4 bases and J 7 bases; bases outside gene matches: 7. DNA of the CDR3: TGTGCCAGCAGTGGTCAGGGGGAGAGGAATGAGCAGTTCTTC. This gives the protein CASSGQGERNEQFF.

This clone appeared a few times. The V and J genes are TRBV6-6 and TRBJ2-7; D perhaps matches TRBD2 (6 bases). The CDR3 is made up of 15 amino acids. The germline gives CDR1 MNHNY, CDR2 SVGAGI (reference sequence). Trimming took 8 bases from V and 4 from J, leaving 21 bases between them. In DNA form, the CDR3 reads TGTGCCAGCTCGCCTCCCACTAGCTGGTCGTACGAGCAGTACTTC. Protein sequence: CASSPPTSWSYEQYF.

Only a few counts were recorded for this clone. V and J are TRBV7-9 and TRBJ1-1, with 10 bases that match TRBD1. Germline V gene lookup returns CDR1 SEHNR and CDR2 FQNEAQ (reference sequence). This CDR3 is 15 amino acids long. The junction had 5 bases not matched to a gene; V was cut back by 5 bases and J by 2 bases. The CDR3 DNA reads TGTGCCAGCAGCGCCCGACAGGGGGCAAACACTGAAGCTTTCTTT. This sequence encodes CASSARQGANTEAFF.

The rearrangement links TRBV6-5 to TRBJ2-7, with a weak D call TRBD1 (6 bases). The ends were cut back, 6 bases at V and 4 bases at J, with 10 bases in the middle. Germline lookup yields CDR1 MNHEY and CDR2 SVGAGI. The CDR3 contains 12 residues. The CDR3: CASRQQGYEQYF. As DNA, the CDR3 is TGTGCCAGCAGACAGCAGGGGTACGAGCAGTACTTC.

J is TRBJ2-3 and V is TRBV6-1; D call uncertain. Trimming left V 0 bases short and J 6 bases short, with 4 bases between. The CDR3 is made up of 12 amino acids. Germline V CDR1 and CDR2: MNHNS, SASEGT. The CDR3 region is CASSEAGDTQYF. The CDR3 DNA sequence: TGTGCCAGCAGTGAAGCCGGGGATACGCAGTATTTT.

This chain links TRBV29-1 with TRBJ2-3; TRBD1 matches at 8 bases. This CDR3 contains 13 residues. From germline, CDR1 is SQVTM and CDR2 ANQGSEA. CDR3 loop: CITSTGATDTQYF. Here the CDR3 DNA reads TGCATCACCTCGACAGGGGCCACAGATACGCAGTATTTT.

The rearrangement links TRBV12-5 to TRBJ1-1, with TRBD1 identical over 8 bases. V trimming: 1 base; J trimming: 1 base; junction bases outside the gene matches: 11. CDR3 length: 18 amino acids. In germline, CDR1 is LGHNT, CDR2 FRNRAP. This CDR3 is CASGLGLDRGERNTEAFF. CDR3 DNA sequence: TGTGCTAGTGGTTTGGGCCTAGACAGGGGAGAAAGGAACACTGAAGCTTTCTTT. Full variable domain (outside the CDR3, taken from reference TRBV12-5 and TRBJ1-1): DARVTQTPRHKVTEMGQEVTMRCQPILGHNTVFWYRQTMMQGLELLAYFRNRAPLDDSGMPKDRFSAEMPDATLATLKIQPSEPRDSAVYFCASGLGLDRGERNTEAFFGQGTRLTVV.

Only a few counts were recorded for this clone. The chain employs TRBV7-2 and TRBJ2-3; weak D call: TRBD2 (7 bases). The V end lost 0 bases, the J end lost 3 bases, and 13 bases lay between the germline ends. The CDR3 length is 16 residues. Looked up from germline, CDR1 is SGHTA and CDR2 is FQGNSA. In DNA form, the CDR3 reads TGTGCCAGCAGCTTAGCGGGGGGGCGAGGTACAGATACGCAGTATTTT. This gives the protein CASSLAGGRGTDTQYF.

This rearrangement joins TRBV5-3 to TRBJ2-3; TRBD2 matches at 14 bases. TRBV5-3 is placed among ORFs of uncertain function. V lost 3 bases to trimming and J lost 4 bases; unmatched junction nucleotides: 4. This CDR3 region has 16 residues. DNA of the CDR3: TGTGCCAGAAGCTCCTGGGGACTAGCGGGGGCAGATACGCAGTATTTT. Amino acids: CARSSWGLAGADTQYF.

The chain links TRBV30 to TRBJ2-5, with a weak D call TRBD1 (6 bases). V lost 3 bases, J lost 7 bases, and 15 bases lay in between. Germline V lookup: CDR1 GTSNPN, CDR2 SVGIG (reference sequence). The CDR3 runs 13 residues. CDR3 region: CAWSLNREGTQYF. The DNA of the CDR3 is TGTGCCTGGAGCCTAAACAGGGAAGGGACCCAGTACTTC. Together with reference TRBV30 and TRBJ2-5, the CDR3 gives the full variable domain: SQTIHQWPATLVQPVGSPLSLECTVEGTSNPNLYWYRQAAGRGLQLLFYSVGIGQISSEVPQNLSASRPQDRQFILSSKKLLLSDSGFYLCAWSLNREGTQYFGPGTRLLVL.

The chain joins TRBV7-2 to TRBJ1-1; 12 nucleotides match TRBD1. Germline V lookup: CDR1 SGHTA, CDR2 FQGNSA. V dropped 5 bases and J dropped 8; count of bases not matched to a gene: 9. This CDR3 is 15 amino acids long. The CDR3 protein is CASSGQGQGASEAFF. The CDR3 nucleotides read TGTGCCAGCAGCGGTCAGGGACAGGGGGCTTCGGAAGCTTTCTTT.

The V gene is TRBV5-1, the J gene TRBJ1-2; 7 positions match TRBD1. Germline V gene sequence: CDR1 SGHRS, CDR2 YFSETQ. The CDR3 consists of 20 residues. V lost 0 bases and J lost 6; bases outside the gene matches: 23. The CDR3 loop is CASSLEGPDRDSILGDGYTF. CDR3 DNA sequence: TGCGCCAGCAGCTTGGAGGGGCCTGACAGGGACAGTATTTTGGGCGATGGCTACACCTTC.

The V and J genes are TRBV19 and TRBJ2-4; possibly TRBD1 for D (6 bases). The V gene lost 0 bases and the J gene lost 0 bases, with 21 bases spanning the gap. The CDR3 is 20 residues long. Per the germline V gene, CDR1 is LNHDA and CDR2 is SQIVND (reference sequence). CDR3 protein: CASSIDPPGQPQAAKNIQYF. In nucleotides, the CDR3 is TGTGCCAGTAGTATAGATCCCCCAGGACAGCCCCAGGCAGCCAAAAACATTCAGTACTTC.

The chain has TRBV30 and TRBJ2-1; D unresolved. CDR1 is GTSNPN and CDR2 is SVGIG in the germline V gene (reference sequence). Trimming shortened V by 4 bases and J by 6 bases, and 16 bases separated the two germline ends. There are 14 residues in the CDR3. The CDR3 here is CAWTIAPLVNEQFF. In DNA, the CDR3 is TGTGCCTGGACCATAGCACCCTTGGTCAATGAGCAGTTCTTC.

The gene calls are TRBV9 and TRBJ2-1; 10 bases fit TRBD1. V was clipped by 0 bases and J by 7 bases; unmatched bases: 7. CDR1 is SGDLS, CDR2 YYNGEE, per germline. The CDR3 is made up of 16 amino acids. The CDR3 reads CASSVAPDRGVNEQFF. In nucleotides, the CDR3 is TGTGCCAGCAGCGTAGCTCCGGACAGGGGGGTTAATGAGCAGTTCTTC.

The chain couples TRBV7-2 to TRBJ1-2, with D perhaps matching TRBD1 (5 bases). The CDR3 contains 14 residues. Trimming removed 3 bases from V and 3 bases from J, with 11 bases in between. Germline V gene lookup returns CDR1 SGHTA and CDR2 FQGNSA. This CDR3 reads CASSFYRGDYGYTF. DNA of the CDR3: TGTGCCAGCAGCTTCTATAGGGGTGACTATGGCTACACCTTC.

In its sample, this clone was seen a few times. V usage is TRBV7-9 and J usage is TRBJ2-2; 13 bases are shared with TRBD2. Trimming removed 2 bases from V and 1 base from J; junction bases left unmatched: 4. This CDR3 comprises 18 residues. Germline CDR1 SEHNR, CDR2 FQNEAQ (reference sequence). CDR3: CASSLYRTSGGNTGELFF. In DNA form, the CDR3 reads TGTGCCAGCAGCTTATATCGGACTAGCGGGGGGAACACCGGGGAGCTGTTTTTT.

This rearrangement joins TRBV4-1 to TRBJ2-4; D possibly corresponds to TRBD1 (5 bases). CDR1 is MGHRA, CDR2 YSYEKL, per germline. This CDR3 has 15 residues. V was clipped by 1 base and J by 2 bases, with 9 bases between them. CDR3 in DNA: TGCGCCAGCAGCCAAGGACAGAGCACCAAAAACATTCAGTACTTC. Its protein product is CASSQGQSTKNIQYF.

The chain joins TRBV5-1 to TRBJ2-1, with 9 bases lining up with TRBD2. Losses at the gene ends were 0 bases for V and 7 bases for J; bases not matched to a gene: 8. CDR3 length: 16 residues. CDR1 SGHRS and CDR2 YFSETQ come from the germline V gene. DNA for the CDR3: TGCGCCAGCAGCTTGGGGGCCGGGACTAGCTTAAATGAGCAGTTCTTC. Its protein is CASSLGAGTSLNEQFF.

The chain is built from TRBV7-2 and TRBJ2-3; unclear D gene. The CDR3 has 14 amino acids. V was clipped by 4 bases and J by 10 bases, with 18 bases between them. Germline V CDR1 and CDR2: SGHTA, FQGNSA. CDR3 region: CASSSDLVGTSQYF. The CDR3 DNA reads TGTGCCAGCAGCTCCGACCTAGTTGGAACGTCGCAGTATTTT.